The sequence of this T cell receptor beta chain was determined in a study of T cells in Graves' hyperthyroidism and ophthalmopathy. The wider study: Peripheral blood was collected at initial diagnosis, before any treatment. Study-wide findings and caveats: A model using 13 V-J features told ophthalmopathy apart from stable hyperthyroidism.

V was cut by 8 bases and J by 4 bases, with 14 bases left in between. The length of the CDR3 is 13 residues. CDR1 is MDHEN and CDR2 is SYDVKM in the germline V gene. There are many counts of this clonotype. Its antigen is not identified. What was amplified from RNA transcripts were TCR beta CDR3 regions. An initial round of RT-PCR targeting the TCR CDR3 relied on the HTBI primer set. TCRdb reprocessed the multiplex PCR reads via MiXCR and lists one record per CDR3 protein. The profile shows hundreds of thousands of distinct CDR3 sequences, about a sixth of them singletons. The V call is TRBV28, the J call TRBJ2-5, with D perhaps matching TRBD1 or TRBD2 (5 bases each). The source of this sequence is a woman aged 18-29 years with Graves' hyperthyroidism. Sequenced sample: blood. The CDR3: CASSWGLGETQYF. Written as DNA, the CDR3 is TGTGCCAGCTCTTGGGGGTTAGGAGAGACCCAGTACTTC.